The table lists the clone carrying this T cell receptor beta chain with a few counts. Antigen: not known. CDR1 WNHNN and CDR2 SYGVQD come from the germline V gene (reference sequence). Trimming stripped 5 bases from V and 7 bases from J, with 18 bases between. The CDR3 extends over 14 amino acids. The immunoSEQ assay was version 4, run in survey mode. This table comes from immunoSEQ multiplex PCR, and its TCRdb copy is limited to in-frame clones, with some not included. There are approximately 65,000 clones in the sample; about 69% occur only once, and 1.5% to 2% lies in the top ten. This entry comes from a study of persistence of HIV-infected CD4 T cells. Overlapping HIV-1 Gag 15-mer peptides at roughly 1 ug per peptide per mL were used. Memory cells lacking CD40L and CD69 with high CD45RO were sorted. Donors had CD4+ T cell counts above 400 cells/uL and were CMV-seropositive.

The V call is TRBV10-1, the J call TRBJ2-7, with D tentatively TRBD1 or TRBD2 (5 bases each). Sequencing used CD4+ T cells sorted from PBMCs after approximately 19-hour stimulation, obtained from a patient who received antiretroviral therapy. The clonotype originates from an adult man with HIV who was CMV-seropositive. The CDR3 region has the DNA TGCGCCAGCAGTTCTTCAGGGAGAAATACGGAGCAGTACTTC. Encoded protein: CASSSSGRNTEQYF.